This T cell receptor (beta chain) comes out of a study of PD-1 blockade in mismatch repair-deficient tumors (dated by TCRdb to 2016 to 2017). Study-level background: Between late 2013 and late 2016, the trial enrolled 86 consecutive patients with eleven to twelve types of mismatch repair-deficient cancer, all of whom had received prior treatment and were progressing. Tumor-associated T cell clones were tracked in the peripheral blood of patients responding to PD-1 blockade by deep sequencing of TCR CDR3 regions.

Mismatch repair deficiency was established in every enrolled patient by polymerase chain reaction or immunohistochemistry. TCR sequencing was performed for three patients who responded to pembrolizumab therapy. The phase II trial prospectively tested pembrolizumab PD-1 blockade in advanced mismatch repair-deficient cancers regardless of tissue of origin. Peripheral blood T cell samples were serially collected before and at multiple times after PD-1 blockade was started. The timing of each blood sample was reported as weeks after the first dose of pembrolizumab. General study outcomes and caveats: Tumor-resident clones, often undetectable in blood before treatment, expanded rapidly after pembrolizumab and then contracted, generally before radiologic responses.

Concerning this clone itself: Its antigen specificity is not known. It has no much larger one-base neighbor in the sample; base qualities were not kept.

Trimming removed 0 bases from V and 1 base from J, leaving 7 bases between the germline ends. CDR1 and CDR2 are drawn from the germline V gene: MGHRA, YSYEKL. Reading from cysteine to phenylalanine, the CDR3 counts 15 amino acids. Only the CDR3 portion is preserved as DNA: 45 bases, with reading frame beginning at the first base. The library relied on the immunoSEQ multiplex PCR assay. This immuneACCESS table, as held by TCRdb, lists in-frame sequences with V and J called but not all clones. Of the missing ones, under half trace to an unresolved V gene in checked studies; the others have no known cause. Recorded for this sample are roughly 120,000 clones; around nine tenths of them occurred a single time. The ten largest clones represent 12% of the sample.

The sequence was obtained from an adult with mismatch repair-deficient cancer. The chain links TRBV4-1 with TRBJ2-1, with no confident D gene call. Sequenced here: peripheral blood, sampled roughly 67 weeks after starting pembrolizumab. The DNA is TGCGCCAGCAGCCAAGAAACAGCATCCTACAATGAGCAGTTCTTC. This translates into CASSQETASYNEQFF.